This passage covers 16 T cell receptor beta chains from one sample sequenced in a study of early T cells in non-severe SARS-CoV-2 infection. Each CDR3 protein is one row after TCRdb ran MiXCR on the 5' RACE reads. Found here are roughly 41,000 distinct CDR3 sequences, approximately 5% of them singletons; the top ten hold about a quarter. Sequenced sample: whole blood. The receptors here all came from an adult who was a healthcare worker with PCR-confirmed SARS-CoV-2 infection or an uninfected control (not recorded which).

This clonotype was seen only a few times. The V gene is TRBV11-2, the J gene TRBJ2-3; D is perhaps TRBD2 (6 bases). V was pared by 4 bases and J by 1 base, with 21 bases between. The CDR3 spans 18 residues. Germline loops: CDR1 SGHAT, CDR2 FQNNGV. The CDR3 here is CASSYRDSYPLGTDTQYF. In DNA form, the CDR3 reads TGTGCCAGCAGCTACCGGGACTCTTACCCCCTCGGCACAGATACGCAGTATTTT. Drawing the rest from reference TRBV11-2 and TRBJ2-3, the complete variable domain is EAGVAQSPRYKIIEKRQSVAFWCNPISGHATLYWYQQILGQGPKLLIQFQNNGVVDDSQLPKDRFSAERLKGVDSTLKIQPAKLEDSAVYLCASSYRDSYPLGTDTQYFGPGTRLTVL.

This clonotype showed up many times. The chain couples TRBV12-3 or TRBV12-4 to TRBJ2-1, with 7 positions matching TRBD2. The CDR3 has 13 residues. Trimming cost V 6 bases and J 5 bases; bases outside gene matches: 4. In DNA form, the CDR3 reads TGTGCCAGCAGCACGGGACTACACAATGAGCAGTTCTTC. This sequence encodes CASSTGLHNEQFF.

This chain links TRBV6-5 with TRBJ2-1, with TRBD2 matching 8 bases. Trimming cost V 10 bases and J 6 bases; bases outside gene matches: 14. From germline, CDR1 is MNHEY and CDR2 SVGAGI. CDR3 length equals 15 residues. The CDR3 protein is CATADLAGGPNEQFF. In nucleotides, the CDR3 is TGTGCCACCGCTGATTTGGCGGGAGGCCCCAATGAGCAGTTCTTC.

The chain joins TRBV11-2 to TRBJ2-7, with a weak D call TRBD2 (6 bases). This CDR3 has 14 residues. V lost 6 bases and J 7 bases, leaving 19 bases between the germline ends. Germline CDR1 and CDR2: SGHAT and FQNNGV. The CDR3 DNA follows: TGTGCCAGCAGGGCAACTCAGCTCGCGGGAGAGCAGTACTTC. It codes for CASRATQLAGEQYF.

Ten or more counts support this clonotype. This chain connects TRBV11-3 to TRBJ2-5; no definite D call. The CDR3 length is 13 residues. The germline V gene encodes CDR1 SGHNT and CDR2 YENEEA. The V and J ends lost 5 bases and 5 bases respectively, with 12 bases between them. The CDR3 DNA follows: TGTGCCAGCAGCCGATTAGATGGGGAGACCCAGTACTTC. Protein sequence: CASSRLDGETQYF.

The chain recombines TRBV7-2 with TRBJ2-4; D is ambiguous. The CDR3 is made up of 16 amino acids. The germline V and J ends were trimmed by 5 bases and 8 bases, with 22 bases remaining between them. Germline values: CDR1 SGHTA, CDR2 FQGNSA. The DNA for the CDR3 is TGTGCCAGCAGCCTCCAGCCTTCACCGACTGGAGACATTCAGTACTTC. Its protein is CASSLQPSPTGDIQYF.

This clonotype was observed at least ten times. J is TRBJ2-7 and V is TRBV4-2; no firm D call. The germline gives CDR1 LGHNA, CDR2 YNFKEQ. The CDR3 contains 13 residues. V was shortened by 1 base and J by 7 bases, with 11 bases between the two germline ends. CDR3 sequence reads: CASSQGWSGEQYF. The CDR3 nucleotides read TGTGCCAGCAGCCAAGGGTGGTCGGGTGAGCAGTACTTC.

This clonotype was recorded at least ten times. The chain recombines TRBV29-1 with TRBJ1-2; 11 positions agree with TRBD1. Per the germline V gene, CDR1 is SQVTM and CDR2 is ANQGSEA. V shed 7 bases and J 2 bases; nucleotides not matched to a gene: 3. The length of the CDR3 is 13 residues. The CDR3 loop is CSAGDRGNYGYTF. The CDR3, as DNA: TGCAGCGCCGGGGACAGGGGGAACTATGGCTACACCTTC.

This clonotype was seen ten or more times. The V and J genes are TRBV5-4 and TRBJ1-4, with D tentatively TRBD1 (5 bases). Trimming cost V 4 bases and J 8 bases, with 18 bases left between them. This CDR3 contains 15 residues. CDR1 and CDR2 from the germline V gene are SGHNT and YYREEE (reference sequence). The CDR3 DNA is TGTGCCAGCAGCCGGGATCCAGGGCAAGGGGAAAAACTGTTTTTT. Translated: CASSRDPGQGEKLFF.

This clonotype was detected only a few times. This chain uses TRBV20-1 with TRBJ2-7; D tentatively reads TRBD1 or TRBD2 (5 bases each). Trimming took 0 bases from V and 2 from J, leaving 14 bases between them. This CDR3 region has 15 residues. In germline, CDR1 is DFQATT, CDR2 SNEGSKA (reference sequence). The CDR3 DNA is TGCAGTGCTAGAGATTTAAGGCAGGGACCCTACGAGCAGTACTTC. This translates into CSARDLRQGPYEQYF.

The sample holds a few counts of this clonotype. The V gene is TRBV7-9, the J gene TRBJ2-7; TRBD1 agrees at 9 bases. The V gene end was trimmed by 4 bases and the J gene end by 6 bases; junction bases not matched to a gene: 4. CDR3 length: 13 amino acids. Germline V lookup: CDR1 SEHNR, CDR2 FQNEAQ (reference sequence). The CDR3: CASSSTGGGEQYF. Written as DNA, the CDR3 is TGTGCCAGCAGCTCGACAGGGGGAGGCGAGCAGTACTTC.

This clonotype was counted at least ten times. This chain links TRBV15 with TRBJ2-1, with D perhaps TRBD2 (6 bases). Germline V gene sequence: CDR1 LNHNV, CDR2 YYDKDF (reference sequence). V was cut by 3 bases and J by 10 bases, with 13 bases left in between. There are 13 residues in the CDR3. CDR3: CATSRAMEGEQFF. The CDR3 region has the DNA TGTGCCACCAGCAGGGCAATGGAGGGAGAGCAGTTCTTC.

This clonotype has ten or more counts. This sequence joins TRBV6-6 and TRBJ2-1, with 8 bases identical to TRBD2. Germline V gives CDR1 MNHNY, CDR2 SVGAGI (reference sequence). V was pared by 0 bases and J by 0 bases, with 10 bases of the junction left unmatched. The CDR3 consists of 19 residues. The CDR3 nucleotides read TGTGCCAGCAGTTACTCTCTCGGTGGTAGCGGGGCCTCCTACAATGAGCAGTTCTTC. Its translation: CASSYSLGGSGASYNEQFF.

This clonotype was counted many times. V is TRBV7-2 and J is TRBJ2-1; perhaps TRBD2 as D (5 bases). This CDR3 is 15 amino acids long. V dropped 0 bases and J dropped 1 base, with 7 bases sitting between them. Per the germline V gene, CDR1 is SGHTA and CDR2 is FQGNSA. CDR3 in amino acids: CASSLALASYNEQFF. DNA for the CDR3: TGTGCCAGCAGCTTAGCGCTAGCTTCCTACAATGAGCAGTTCTTC.

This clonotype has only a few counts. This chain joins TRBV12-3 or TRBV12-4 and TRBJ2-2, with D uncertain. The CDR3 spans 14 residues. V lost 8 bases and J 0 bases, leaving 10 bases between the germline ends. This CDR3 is CASRREANTGELFF. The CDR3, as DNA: TGTGCCAGCCGCCGAGAGGCGAACACCGGGGAGCTGTTTTTT.

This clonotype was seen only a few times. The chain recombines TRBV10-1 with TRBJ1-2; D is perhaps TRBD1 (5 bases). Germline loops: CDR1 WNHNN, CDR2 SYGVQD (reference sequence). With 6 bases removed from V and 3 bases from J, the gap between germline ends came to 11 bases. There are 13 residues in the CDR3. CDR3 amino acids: CASSAGLDYGYTF. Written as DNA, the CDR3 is TGCGCCAGCAGCGCAGGGCTGGACTATGGCTACACCTTC.